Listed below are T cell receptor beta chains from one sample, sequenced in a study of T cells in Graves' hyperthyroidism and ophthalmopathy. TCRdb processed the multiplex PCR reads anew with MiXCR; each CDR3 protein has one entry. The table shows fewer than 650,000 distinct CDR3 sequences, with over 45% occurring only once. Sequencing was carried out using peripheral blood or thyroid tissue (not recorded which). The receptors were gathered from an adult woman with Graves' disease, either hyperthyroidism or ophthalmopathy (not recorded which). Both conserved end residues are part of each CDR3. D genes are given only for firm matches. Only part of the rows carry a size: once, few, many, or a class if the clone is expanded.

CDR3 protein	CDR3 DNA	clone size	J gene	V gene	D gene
CASSPKRRVGETQYF	TGTGCCAGCAGCCCCAAACGGAGAGTCGGAGAGACCCAGTACTTC	many	TRBJ2-5	TRBV7-9	.
CSARVGFNLEQYF	TGCAGTGCTAGAGTGGGTTTCAACCTCGAGCAGTACTTC	many	TRBJ2-7	TRBV20-1	.
CASSLNNEQFF	TGTGCCAGCAGCTTAAACAATGAGCAGTTCTTC	once	TRBJ2-1	TRBV7-9	.
CSVAGDRGSPLNYGYTF	TGCAGCGTTGCAGGGGACAGGGGTTCGCCCCTAAACTATGGCTACACCTTC	.	TRBJ1-2	TRBV29-1	TRBD1
CASSPKGLLNTEAFF	TGTGCCAGCAGCCCTAAGGGGCTCCTGAACACTGAAGCTTTCTTT	once	TRBJ1-1	TRBV7-9	.
CASSQDTLYEQYF	TGCGCCAGCAGCCAAGACACTCTCTACGAGCAGTACTTC	many	TRBJ2-7	TRBV4-1	.
CASTQGPEAFF	TGTGCCAGCACCCAGGGCCCTGAAGCTTTCTTT	.	TRBJ1-1	TRBV2	.
CASSSPGEAPTTLNQPQHF	TGTGCCAGCAGTTCCCCTGGGGAGGCGCCCACAACTCTAAATCAGCCCCAGCATTTT	many	TRBJ1-5	TRBV2	.
CASSFVAGDYEQYF	TGTGCCAGCAGCTTTGTAGCGGGGGACTACGAGCAGTACTTC	.	TRBJ2-7	TRBV7-9	TRBD2
CASSLGRTSGDISYEQYF	TGTGCCAGCAGCTTAGGCCGGACTAGCGGAGATATCTCCTACGAGCAGTACTTC	.	TRBJ2-7	TRBV7-2	TRBD2
CAISEGADGELFF	TGTGCCATCAGTGAGGGGGCAGACGGGGAGCTGTTTTTT	.	TRBJ2-2	TRBV10-3	.
CASSLRTGGAYEQYF	TGTGCCAGCAGCCTTAGGACAGGGGGGGCCTACGAGCAGTACTTC	many	TRBJ2-7	TRBV12-3/TRBV12-4	TRBD1
CASSLGGPLADYEQYF	TGTGCCAGCAGCTTAGGCGGGCCACTAGCGGACTACGAGCAGTACTTC	.	TRBJ2-7	TRBV7-9	TRBD2
CSVRQNYGYTF	TGCAGCGTTCGACAGAACTATGGCTACACCTTC	few	TRBJ1-2	TRBV29-1	.
CASSDGRLNYGYTF	TGTGCCAGCAGCGACGGACGGCTCAACTATGGCTACACCTTC	many	TRBJ1-2	TRBV9	.
CASSLGAGRTALSGANVLTF	TGTGCCAGCTCACTAGGCGCCGGCAGAACAGCCCTGTCTGGGGCCAACGTCCTGACTTTC	.	TRBJ2-6	TRBV18	.
CSGTSGNQETQYF	TGCAGTGGGACTAGCGGGAACCAAGAGACCCAGTACTTC	.	TRBJ2-5	TRBV20-1	TRBD2
CASSASVNYGYTF	TGCGCCAGCAGCGCCTCAGTTAACTATGGCTACACCTTC	few	TRBJ1-2	TRBV5-1	.
CASSFPTQGNTEAFF	TGTGCCAGCAGTTTTCCCACACAGGGCAACACTGAAGCTTTCTTT	many	TRBJ1-1	TRBV6-2/TRBV6-3	.
CASSPGTAGTNEKLFF	TGTGCCAGCAGCCCTGGGACAGCGGGAACTAATGAAAAACTGTTTTTT	many	TRBJ1-4	TRBV7-9	TRBD1
CASSFVVRQTYQETQYF	TGTGCCAGCAGTTTCGTGGTCAGGCAGACTTATCAAGAGACCCAGTACTTC	.	TRBJ2-5	TRBV12-3/TRBV12-4	.
CASSQDLAGRANTEAFF	TGTGCCAGCAGCCAGGACCTAGCGGGCAGGGCTAACACTGAAGCTTTCTTT	once	TRBJ1-1	TRBV14	.
CAISNLAGGSQETQYF	TGTGCCATCAGTAACCTGGCGGGAGGTTCCCAAGAGACCCAGTACTTC	many	TRBJ2-5	TRBV10-3	TRBD2
CASSLEGHSGDTF	TGCGCCAGCAGCTTGGAGGGCCACTCCGGGGACACCTTC	few	TRBJ1-2	TRBV5-1	.
CAISEIQTGELFF	TGTGCCATCAGTGAGATACAAACCGGGGAGCTGTTTTTT	.	TRBJ2-2	TRBV10-3	.
CSARDSLRETQYF	TGCAGTGCCAGGGACAGTTTAAGAGAGACCCAGTACTTC	once	TRBJ2-5	TRBV20-1	TRBD1
CSAQVSYEQYF	TGCAGCGCACAGGTCTCCTACGAGCAGTACTTC	.	TRBJ2-7	TRBV29-1	.
CASSLAPGHQPQHF	TGCGCCAGCAGCTTGGCCCCCGGCCATCAGCCCCAGCATTTT	.	TRBJ1-5	TRBV4-1	.
CASSATGINSPLHF	TGTGCCAGTAGTGCGACAGGGATCAATTCACCCCTCCACTTT	many	TRBJ1-6	TRBV19	TRBD1
CASSEGLHSGNTIYF	TGTGCCAGTAGTGAAGGACTGCACTCTGGAAACACCATATATTTT	many	TRBJ1-3	TRBV19	.
CAISERTGGGEQYF	TGTGCCATCAGTGAGCGGACAGGGGGCGGCGAGCAGTACTTC	many	TRBJ2-7	TRBV10-3	TRBD1
CASTRTGPETQYF	TGTGCCAGCACCCGGACAGGGCCGGAGACCCAGTACTTC	many	TRBJ2-5	TRBV7-9	TRBD1
CASSLGQGVLYNSPLHF	TGTGCCAGCAGTTTGGGACAGGGGGTACTGTATAATTCACCCCTCCACTTT	.	TRBJ1-6	TRBV27	TRBD1
CASSFPPGLSGYEQYF	TGTGCCAGCAGTTTCCCTCCCGGCCTTAGCGGCTACGAGCAGTACTTC	.	TRBJ2-7	TRBV10-1	.
CASSYGGGYGYTF	TGTGCCAGCAGTTACGGGGGGGGCTATGGCTACACCTTC	.	TRBJ1-2	TRBV6-5	.